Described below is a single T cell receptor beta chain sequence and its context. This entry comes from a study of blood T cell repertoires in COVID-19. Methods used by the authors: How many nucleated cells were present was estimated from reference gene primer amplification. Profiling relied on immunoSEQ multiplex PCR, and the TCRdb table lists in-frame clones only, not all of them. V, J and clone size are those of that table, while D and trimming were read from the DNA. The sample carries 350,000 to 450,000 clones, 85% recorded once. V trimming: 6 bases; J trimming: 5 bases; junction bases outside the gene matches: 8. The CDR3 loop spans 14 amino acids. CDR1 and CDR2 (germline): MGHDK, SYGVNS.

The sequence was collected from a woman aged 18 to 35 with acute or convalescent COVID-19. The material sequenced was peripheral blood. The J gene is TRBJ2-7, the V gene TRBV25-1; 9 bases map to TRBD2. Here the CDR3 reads CASRNSGSGHEQYF. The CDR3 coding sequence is TGTGCCAGCAGGAATAGCGGGAGCGGCCACGAGCAGTACTTC.